The 26 T cell receptor beta chains presented below share a single source sample, sequenced in a study of regulatory T cells in long-lasting Graves disease. Time point indicated: newly diagnosed GD, antithyroid drugs for less than 3 months. There was RNA extracted from PBMCs, and the TCR library was made from it. Assembly of TCR beta libraries relied on iRepertoire HTBI primers together with Arm-PCR of CDR3 regions. TCRdb analysed the multiplex PCR reads with MiXCR anew, one entry per CDR3 protein. The sample yields under 500,000 distinct CDR3 sequences, 16% seen once. These data also featured in a second study, about T cells in Graves' hyperthyroidism and ophthalmopathy.

The material was peripheral blood mononuclear cells (PBMCs), obtained at new diagnosis, from a patient treated with antithyroid drugs. These receptors were taken from a woman in her thirties with Graves disease.

This clonotype turned up a few times. This chain links TRBV27 with TRBJ2-3, with D unclear. The ends were cut back, 6 bases at V and 6 bases at J, with 16 bases in the middle. Per germline, CDR1 MNHEY and CDR2 SMNVEV (reference sequence). CDR3 length: 14 residues. For the CDR3, the DNA is TGTGCCAGCAGCCCGCCGTTCGGCCCCGATACGCAGTATTTT. Amino acid sequence: CASSPPFGPDTQYF.

A few counts support this clonotype. This rearrangement joins TRBV12-3 or TRBV12-4 to TRBJ2-1; the match to TRBD2 covers 8 bases. Trimming cost V 3 bases and J 5 bases; bases outside gene matches: 15. This CDR3 comprises 18 residues. The CDR3 loop reads CASSFPGGGSGPHNEQFF. CDR3 coding DNA: TGTGCCAGCAGTTTCCCCGGGGGGGGTAGCGGGCCCCACAATGAGCAGTTCTTC.

This clonotype occurred many times. V gene TRBV12-3 or TRBV12-4 combines with J gene TRBJ1-4; TRBD1 matches at 9 bases. This CDR3 contains 15 residues. J gave up 8 bases and V 7 bases, and 11 bases lay outside the gene matches. In DNA form, the CDR3 reads TGTGCCAGCACCGCTCCGGGACAGGGACGGGAAAAACTGTTTTTT. Translation gives CASTAPGQGREKLFF.

There are many counts of this clonotype. The chain is built from TRBV7-3 and TRBJ2-7; D perhaps matches TRBD1 (6 bases). Trimming took 6 bases from V and 7 from J, leaving 16 bases between them. Germline V gene sequence: CDR1 SGHTA, CDR2 FQGTGA. The CDR3 runs 13 residues. The CDR3 sequence is CASRIQGSGEQYF. The CDR3, as DNA: TGTGCCAGCAGAATACAGGGTTCTGGTGAGCAGTACTTC.

This clonotype was seen at least ten times. The chain employs TRBV6-5 and TRBJ2-1, with D unresolved. Germline V gives CDR1 MNHEY, CDR2 SVGAGI. This CDR3 spans 13 amino acids. V was cut by 1 base and J by 8 bases, with 9 bases left in between. The chain's CDR3 is CASSYLASDEQFF. For the CDR3, the DNA is TGTGCCAGCAGTTACTTGGCGTCGGATGAGCAGTTCTTC.

This clonotype was seen a handful of times. The chain carries TRBV6-2 or TRBV6-3 and TRBJ1-1, with TRBD1 identical over 11 bases. V dropped 6 bases and J dropped 6; count of bases not matched to a gene: 6. CDR1 MNHEY and CDR2 SVGEGT come from the germline V gene. The CDR3 runs 14 residues. The CDR3 sequence: CASRGDRGFAEAFF. CDR3 DNA: TGTGCCAGCAGAGGGGACAGGGGGTTCGCTGAAGCTTTCTTT.

This clonotype was detected ten times or more. This chain connects TRBV6-1 to TRBJ2-5; D is possibly TRBD2 (6 bases). Per the germline V gene, CDR1 is MNHNS and CDR2 is SASEGT. The CDR3 has 12 amino acids. V was cut by 6 bases and J by 7 bases, with 12 bases left in between. The CDR3 DNA sequence: TGTGCCAGCAGGGAGGGTCAACGGACCCAGTACTTC. Translating gives CASREGQRTQYF.

There are many counts of this clonotype. The rearrangement joins TRBV12-3 or TRBV12-4 to TRBJ2-2; 7 positions match TRBD2. J lost 2 bases, V lost 6 bases, and 9 bases had no gene match. CDR3 size: 16 residues. The CDR3, as DNA: TGTGCCAGCAGCCCGGCGGGAGACCTTAACACCGGGGAGCTGTTTTTT. This encodes CASSPAGDLNTGELFF.

This clonotype has a count of ten or more. This sequence joins TRBV20-1 and TRBJ2-7; D gene ambiguous. Germline loops: CDR1 DFQATT, CDR2 SNEGSKA (reference sequence). The germline V and J ends were trimmed by 0 bases and 1 base, with 16 bases remaining between them. This CDR3 is built from 16 residues. CDR3: CSARDLDRPDSYEQYF. The CDR3 DNA is TGCAGTGCTAGAGATCTTGACCGACCCGATTCCTACGAGCAGTACTTC.

This chain links TRBV29-1 with TRBJ2-1; TRBD1 matches 11 bases. The trim removed 7 bases at V and 7 bases at J, leaving 6 bases unmatched. Germline V gene data show CDR1 as SQVTM and CDR2 as ANQGSEA. This CDR3 comprises 13 residues. The CDR3 protein is CSGGTGGTNEQFF. In DNA form, the CDR3 reads TGCAGCGGGGGGACAGGGGGTACAAATGAGCAGTTCTTC.

Concerning this clonotype: Since a much larger clone is just one base distant, this may be a read error. This chain uses TRBV30 with TRBJ1-1; tentatively, D is TRBD1 (6 bases). CDR3 length: 13 residues. Germline CDR1 GTSNPN, CDR2 SVGIG (reference sequence). CDR3 in DNA: TGTGCCTGGAGTGGAGGGGGAGGCACTGAAGGTTTCTTT. Residues: CAWSGGGGTEGFF.

The chain is built from TRBV12-3 or TRBV12-4 and TRBJ2-3; a weak D match, TRBD2 (5 bases). V lost 3 bases to trimming and J lost 10 bases, with 17 bases between them. The length of the CDR3 is 14 residues. The CDR3 coding sequence is TGTGCCAGCAGTTTCAGCCCGATCCGGGGAGCGCAGTATTTT. Residues: CASSFSPIRGAQYF.

The rearrangement links TRBV28 to TRBJ2-7, with D hard to call. Germline CDR1 and CDR2: MDHEN and SYDVKM. The CDR3 contains 16 residues. Deletions cut 5 bases from V and 3 bases from J, with 20 bases between. In DNA form, the CDR3 reads TGTGCCAGCAGTCCCATTAGGGCATTGCCTATCTACGAGCAGTACTTC. It codes for CASSPIRALPIYEQYF.

There are many counts of this clonotype. The chain carries TRBV29-1 and TRBJ1-2, with 8 bases that match TRBD1. There are 16 residues in the CDR3. The V and J ends lost 6 bases and 1 base, in that order; junction bases with no gene match: 13. CDR1 and CDR2 (germline): SQVTM, ANQGSEA. The CDR3 is CSVPLDRGGINYGYTF. The CDR3, as DNA: TGCAGCGTACCACTAGACAGGGGAGGTATTAACTATGGCTACACCTTC.

This clonotype occurred a few times. The chain links TRBV12-3 or TRBV12-4 to TRBJ1-4; D gene uncertain. V lost 5 bases and J lost 6, with 16 bases in between. The CDR3 length is 15 residues. Written as DNA, the CDR3 is TGTGCCAGCAGTCCCGGGCGCGGAGTTCATGAAAAACTGTTTTTT. Residues: CASSPGRGVHEKLFF.

This clonotype was observed many times. The chain employs TRBV10-3 and TRBJ1-2; D remains ambiguous. The CDR3 has 14 amino acids. V was cut by 3 bases and J by 4 bases, with 12 bases left in between. Germline V gives CDR1 ENHRY, CDR2 SYGVKD. Written as DNA, the CDR3 is TGTGCCATCAGTGAAGTAGACGGGGTCTATGGCTACACCTTC. Protein: CAISEVDGVYGYTF.

The genes are TRBV29-1 and TRBJ2-7; no definite D call. Looked up from germline, CDR1 is SQVTM and CDR2 is ANQGSEA. Trimming removed 4 bases from V and 0 bases from J, with 13 bases in between. The CDR3 length is 14 residues. The CDR3 loop is CSVGELANSYEQYF. DNA of the CDR3: TGCAGCGTTGGAGAGCTGGCGAACTCCTACGAGCAGTACTTC.

The chain carries TRBV27 and TRBJ2-2, with 10 nucleotides matching TRBD2. The CDR3 length is 17 residues. CDR1 is MNHEY, CDR2 SMNVEV, per germline (reference sequence). Losses at the gene ends were 3 bases for V and 5 bases for J; bases not matched to a gene: 9. The chain's CDR3 is CASSFSLAGEGTGELFF. The CDR3 DNA sequence: TGTGCCAGCAGTTTCAGTCTAGCGGGAGAGGGGACCGGGGAGCTGTTTTTT.

In the case of this clonotype: A much larger clone differs by one base, so this may be a read error. The chain combines TRBV2 with TRBJ2-7, with 7 bases matching TRBD2. The CDR3 sequence is 15 residues long. V dropped 8 bases and J dropped 7; count of bases not matched to a gene: 17. CDR1 is SNHLY, CDR2 FYNNEI, per germline. CDR3: CASGGGRESYNEQYF. The CDR3 bases are TGTGCCAGCGGCGGCGGGAGAGAGTCCTACAATGAGCAGTACTTC.

This clonotype has a count of ten or more. The chain has TRBV27 and TRBJ1-1; TRBD1 matches 9 bases. The CDR3 is 15 residues long. J gave up 3 bases and V 5 bases, and 7 bases lay outside the gene matches. From germline, CDR1 is MNHEY and CDR2 SMNVEV (reference sequence). The CDR3 region is CASSPLQGAYTEAFF. The CDR3 DNA reads as TGTGCCAGCAGTCCCCTACAGGGGGCCTACACTGAAGCTTTCTTT.

The sample holds many counts of this clonotype. The chain uses TRBV15 and TRBJ2-1; 9 bases match TRBD2. Germline CDR1 is LNHNV and CDR2 is YYDKDF (reference sequence). V lost 0 bases, J lost 7 bases, and 7 bases stayed unmatched. The CDR3 is 16 amino acids. Here the CDR3 DNA reads TGTGCCACCAGCAGAGATAGGCTAGCGGGATCGAATGAGCAGTTCTTC. Amino acid sequence: CATSRDRLAGSNEQFF.

This rearrangement joins TRBV20-1 to TRBJ2-5, with a weak D call TRBD1 (6 bases). The germline V and J ends were trimmed by 5 bases and 1 base, with 8 bases remaining between them. This CDR3 has 12 residues. Looked up from germline, CDR1 is DFQATT and CDR2 is SNEGSKA (reference sequence). The CDR3 nucleotides are TGCAGTGCTGGGGACATCCAAGAGACCCAGTACTTC. It is translated as CSAGDIQETQYF.

This chain connects TRBV20-1 to TRBJ2-7, with a possible D match to TRBD1 (7 bases). This CDR3 region has 13 residues. Looked up from germline, CDR1 is DFQATT and CDR2 is SNEGSKA (reference sequence). The ends were cut back, 0 bases at V and 5 bases at J, with 11 bases in the middle. DNA for the CDR3: TGCAGTGCTAGAGATGGCAGGGGGGACGAGCAGTACTTC. This encodes CSARDGRGDEQYF.

The chain recombines TRBV6-1 with TRBJ2-7, with D possibly being TRBD2 (5 bases). Trimming cost V 9 bases and J 3 bases, with 21 bases left between them. The germline V gene encodes CDR1 MNHNS and CDR2 SASEGT. CDR3 size: 15 residues. The CDR3 DNA sequence: TGTGCCAGTCGCGATACGGGGTCCGGGGTCTACGAGCAGTACTTC. Amino acid sequence: CASRDTGSGVYEQYF.

This chain connects TRBV28 to TRBJ1-1; D perhaps matches TRBD1 (5 bases). Germline lookup yields CDR1 MDHEN and CDR2 SYDVKM. CDR3 size: 17 residues. V was pared by 6 bases and J by 1 base, with 21 bases between. In nucleotides, the CDR3 is TGTGCCAGCAGCTTAGGCTCCTCGAGGGGTAGGAACACTGAAGCTTTCTTT. Its translation: CASSLGSSRGRNTEAFF.

This sequence joins TRBV11-2 and TRBJ2-3; 13 nucleotides line up with TRBD2. V gave up 2 bases and J gave up 6 bases; unmatched junction bases: 5. The germline gives CDR1 SGHAT, CDR2 FQNNGV. This CDR3 has 16 residues. CDR3 DNA sequence: TGTGCCAGCAGCTTAAAACTAGCGGGAGGGCCTGATACGCAGTATTTT. Encoded protein: CASSLKLAGGPDTQYF.